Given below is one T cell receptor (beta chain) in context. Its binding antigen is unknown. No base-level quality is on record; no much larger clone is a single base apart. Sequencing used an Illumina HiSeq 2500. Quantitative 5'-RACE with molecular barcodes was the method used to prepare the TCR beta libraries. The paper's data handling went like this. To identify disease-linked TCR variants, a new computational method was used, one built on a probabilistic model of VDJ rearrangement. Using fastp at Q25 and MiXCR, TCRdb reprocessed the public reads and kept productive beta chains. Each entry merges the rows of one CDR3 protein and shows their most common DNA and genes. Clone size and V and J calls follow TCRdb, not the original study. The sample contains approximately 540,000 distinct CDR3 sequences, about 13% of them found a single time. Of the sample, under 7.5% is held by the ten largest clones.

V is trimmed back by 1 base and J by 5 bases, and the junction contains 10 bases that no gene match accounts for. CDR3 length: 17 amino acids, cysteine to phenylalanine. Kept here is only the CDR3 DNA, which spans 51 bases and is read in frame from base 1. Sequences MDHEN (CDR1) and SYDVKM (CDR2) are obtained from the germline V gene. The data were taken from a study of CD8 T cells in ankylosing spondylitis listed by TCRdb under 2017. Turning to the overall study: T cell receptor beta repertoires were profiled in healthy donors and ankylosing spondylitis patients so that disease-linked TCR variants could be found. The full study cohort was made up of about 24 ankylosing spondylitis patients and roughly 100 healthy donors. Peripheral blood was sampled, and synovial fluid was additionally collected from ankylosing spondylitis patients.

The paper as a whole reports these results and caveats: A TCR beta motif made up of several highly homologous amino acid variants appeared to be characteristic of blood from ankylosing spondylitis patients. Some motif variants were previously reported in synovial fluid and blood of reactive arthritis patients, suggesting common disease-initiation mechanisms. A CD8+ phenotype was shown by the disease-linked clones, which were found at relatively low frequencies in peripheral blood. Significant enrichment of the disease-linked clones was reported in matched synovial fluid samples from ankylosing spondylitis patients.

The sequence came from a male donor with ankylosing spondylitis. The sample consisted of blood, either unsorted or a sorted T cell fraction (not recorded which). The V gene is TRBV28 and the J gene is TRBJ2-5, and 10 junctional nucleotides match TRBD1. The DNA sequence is TGTGCCAGCAGTTTATTCGGCGGGACAGGGGAGAGGGAGACCCAGTACTTC. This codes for CASSLFGGTGERETQYF.